The T cell receptor (beta chain) under discussion was sequenced for a study of blood T cell repertoires in COVID-19. The table lists this clone with a count of one. Germline CDR1 reads SGHNT; CDR2 reads YYREEE (reference sequence). The length of the CDR3 is 14 residues. The V and J ends lost 4 bases and 0 bases respectively, with 9 bases between them. Grouping used clinical history reported by participants in a survey and questionnaire. Some clones are missing from TCRdb's copy, which holds only in-frame ones; the method was immunoSEQ multiplex PCR. The table has approximately 300,000 clones, 85% seen once.

The clonotype comes from a woman aged 25-40 years who had been exposed to COVID-19. V usage is TRBV5-4 and J usage is TRBJ2-3; D ambiguous. Sequencing was performed on PBMCs or T cells enriched from blood (not recorded which). The CDR3 sequence is CASSPFSSTDTQYF. CDR3 coding DNA: TGTGCCAGCAGCCCTTTTAGCAGCACAGATACGCAGTATTTT.